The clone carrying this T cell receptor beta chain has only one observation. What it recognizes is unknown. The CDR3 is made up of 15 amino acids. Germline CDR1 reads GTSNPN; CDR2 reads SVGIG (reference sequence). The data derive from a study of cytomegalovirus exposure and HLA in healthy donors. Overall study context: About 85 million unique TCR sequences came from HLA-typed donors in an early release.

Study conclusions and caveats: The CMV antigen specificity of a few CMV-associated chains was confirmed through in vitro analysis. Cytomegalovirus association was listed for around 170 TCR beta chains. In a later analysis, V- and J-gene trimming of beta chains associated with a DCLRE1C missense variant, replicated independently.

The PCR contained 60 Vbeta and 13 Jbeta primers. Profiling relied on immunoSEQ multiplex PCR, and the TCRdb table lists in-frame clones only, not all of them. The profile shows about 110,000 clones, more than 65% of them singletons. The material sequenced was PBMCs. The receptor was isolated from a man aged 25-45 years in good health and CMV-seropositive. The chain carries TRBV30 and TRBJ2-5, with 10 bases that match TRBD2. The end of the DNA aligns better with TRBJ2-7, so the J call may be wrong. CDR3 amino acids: CAWSTGRLAGAEQYF. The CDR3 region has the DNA TGTGCCTGGAGTACAGGTAGGCTAGCGGGGGCCGAGCAGTACTTC.